Here is one T cell receptor (beta chain) with its context. Trimming cost V 0 bases and J 8 bases, with 11 bases left between them. CDR3 length equals 15 residues. CDR1 is MNHEY and CDR2 is SVGEGT in the germline V gene. In the authors' methods: Amplifying reference gene primers gave estimates of nucleated cell counts. This table comes from immunoSEQ multiplex PCR, and its TCRdb copy is limited to in-frame clones, with some not included. That table gives V, J and clone size, and the DNA gave D and trimming. The sample yields around 310,000 clones, around 89% seen once. This entry comes from a study of blood T cell repertoires in COVID-19. Study-level information: Whether acute or convalescent, the COVID-19 samples came from the United States, Italy and Spain. Sources were T cells, B-cell-depleted T cells, or PBMCs; the material itself was cDNA or gDNA.

The chain employs TRBV6-2 or TRBV6-3 and TRBJ1-6; D gene unclear. The specimen was peripheral blood. The TCR was taken from an older woman with acute or convalescent COVID-19. CDR3: CASSYSQYPDSPLHF. The CDR3 bases are TGTGCCAGCAGTTACTCCCAATACCCGGATTCACCCCTCCACTTT.